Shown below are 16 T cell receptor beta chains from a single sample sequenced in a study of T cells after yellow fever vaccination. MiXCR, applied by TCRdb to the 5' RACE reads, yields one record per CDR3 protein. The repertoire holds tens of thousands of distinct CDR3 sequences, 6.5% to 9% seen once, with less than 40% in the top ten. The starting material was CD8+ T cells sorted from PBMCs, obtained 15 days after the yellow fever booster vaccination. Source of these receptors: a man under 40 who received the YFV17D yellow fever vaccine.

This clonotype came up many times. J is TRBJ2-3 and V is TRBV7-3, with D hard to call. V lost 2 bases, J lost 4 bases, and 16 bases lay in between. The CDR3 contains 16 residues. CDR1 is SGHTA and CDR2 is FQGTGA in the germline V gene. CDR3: CASSLDGGVGADTQYF. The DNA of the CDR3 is TGTGCCAGCAGCTTAGATGGTGGAGTAGGAGCAGATACGCAGTATTTT.

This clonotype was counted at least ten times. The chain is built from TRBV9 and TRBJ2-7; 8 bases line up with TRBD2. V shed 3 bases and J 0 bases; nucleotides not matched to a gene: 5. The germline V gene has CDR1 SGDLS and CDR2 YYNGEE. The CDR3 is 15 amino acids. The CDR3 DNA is TGTGCCAGCAGCGGGGGACTAGAGTTCTCCTACGAGCAGTACTTC. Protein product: CASSGGLEFSYEQYF.

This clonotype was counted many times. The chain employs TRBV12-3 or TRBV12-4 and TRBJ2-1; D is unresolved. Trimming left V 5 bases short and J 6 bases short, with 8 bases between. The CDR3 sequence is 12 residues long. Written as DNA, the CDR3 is TGTGCCAGCAGTCTACAGTTCAATGAGCAGTTCTTC. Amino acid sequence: CASSLQFNEQFF.

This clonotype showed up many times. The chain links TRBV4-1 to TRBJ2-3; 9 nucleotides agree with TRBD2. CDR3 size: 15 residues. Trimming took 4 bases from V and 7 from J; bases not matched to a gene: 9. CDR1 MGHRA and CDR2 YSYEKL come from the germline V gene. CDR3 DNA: TGCGCCAGCAGCCGCGAACTAGCGGGCGCAAATACGCAGTATTTT. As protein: CASSRELAGANTQYF.

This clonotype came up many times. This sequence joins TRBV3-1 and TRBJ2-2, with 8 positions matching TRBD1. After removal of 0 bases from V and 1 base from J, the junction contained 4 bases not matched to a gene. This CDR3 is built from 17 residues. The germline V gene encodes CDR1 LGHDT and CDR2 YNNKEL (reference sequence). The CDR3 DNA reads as TGTGCCAGCAGCCAAGAGTCGGACAGGGTGAACACCGGGGAGCTGTTTTTT. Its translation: CASSQESDRVNTGELFF.

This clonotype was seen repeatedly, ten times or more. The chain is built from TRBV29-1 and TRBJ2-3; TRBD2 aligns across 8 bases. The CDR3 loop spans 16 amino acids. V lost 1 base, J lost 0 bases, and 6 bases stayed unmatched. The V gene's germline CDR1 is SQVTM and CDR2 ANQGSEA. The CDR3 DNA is TGCAGCGTTGAAGGTCCAGCGGGAGAGAGCACAGATACGCAGTATTTT. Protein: CSVEGPAGESTDTQYF.

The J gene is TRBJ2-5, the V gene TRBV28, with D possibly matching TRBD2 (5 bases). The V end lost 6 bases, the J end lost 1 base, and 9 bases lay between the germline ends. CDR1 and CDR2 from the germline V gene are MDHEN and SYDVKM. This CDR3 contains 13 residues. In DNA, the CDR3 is TGTGCCAGCAGCCTACTAGTCCAAGAGACCCAGTACTTC. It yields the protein CASSLLVQETQYF.

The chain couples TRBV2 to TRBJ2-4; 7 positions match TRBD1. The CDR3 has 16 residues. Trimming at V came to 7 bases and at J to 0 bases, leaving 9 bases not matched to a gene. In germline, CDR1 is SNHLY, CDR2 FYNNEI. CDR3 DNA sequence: TGTGCCAGCACCCTTGAGGGGGCTCTAGCCAAAAACATTCAGTACTTC. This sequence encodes CASTLEGALAKNIQYF.

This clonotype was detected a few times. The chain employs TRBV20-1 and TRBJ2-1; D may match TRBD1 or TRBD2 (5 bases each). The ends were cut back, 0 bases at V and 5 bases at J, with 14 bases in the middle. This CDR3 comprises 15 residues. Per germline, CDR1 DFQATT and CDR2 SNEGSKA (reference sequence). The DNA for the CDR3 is TGCAGTGCTAGAGATGGGGGACCAGTCAACAATGAGCAGTTCTTC. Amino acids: CSARDGGPVNNEQFF.

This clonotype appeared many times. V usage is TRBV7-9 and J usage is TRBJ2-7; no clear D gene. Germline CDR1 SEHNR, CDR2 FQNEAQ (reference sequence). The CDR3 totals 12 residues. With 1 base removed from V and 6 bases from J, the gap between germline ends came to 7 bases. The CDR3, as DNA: TGTGCCAGCAGCTTAGGATACCGCGAGCAGTACTTC. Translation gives CASSLGYREQYF.

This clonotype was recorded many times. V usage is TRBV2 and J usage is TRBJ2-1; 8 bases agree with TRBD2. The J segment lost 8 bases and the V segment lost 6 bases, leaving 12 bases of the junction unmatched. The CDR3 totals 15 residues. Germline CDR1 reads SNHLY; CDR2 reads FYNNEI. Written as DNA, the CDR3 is TGTGCCAGCAGATTGTCGGGACTAGAAGGGTATGAGCAGTTCTTC. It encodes CASRLSGLEGYEQFF. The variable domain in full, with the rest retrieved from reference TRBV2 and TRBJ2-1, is EPEVTQTPSHQVTQMGQEVILRCVPISNHLYFYWYRQILGQKVEFLVSFYNNEISEKSEIFDDQFSVERPDGSNFTLKIRSTKLEDSAMYFCASRLSGLEGYEQFFGPGTRLTVL.

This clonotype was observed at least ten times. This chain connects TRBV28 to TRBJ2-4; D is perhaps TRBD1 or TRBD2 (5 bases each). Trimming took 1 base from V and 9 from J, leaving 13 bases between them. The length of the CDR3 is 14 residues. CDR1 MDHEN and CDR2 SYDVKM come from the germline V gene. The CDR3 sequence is CASSLYQQEAIQYF. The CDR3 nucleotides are TGTGCCAGCAGTTTATACCAACAGGAGGCCATTCAGTACTTC.

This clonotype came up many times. The CDR3 region is CASSRDRGLGSYNEQFF. CDR3 DNA sequence: TGTGCCAGTAGTAGGGACAGGGGATTGGGATCCTACAATGAGCAGTTCTTC. The genes are TRBV19 and TRBJ2-1, with TRBD1 matching 10 bases. The CDR3 has 17 amino acids. V was clipped by 4 bases and J by 1 base; unmatched bases: 7. The germline gives CDR1 LNHDA, CDR2 SQIVND (reference sequence). Variable domain in full (rest from reference TRBV19 and TRBJ2-1): DGGITQSPKYLFRKEGQNVTLSCEQNLNHDAMYWYRQDPGQGLRLIYYSQIVNDFQKGDIAEGYSVSREKKESFPLTVTSAQKNPTAFYLCASSRDRGLGSYNEQFFGPGTRLTVL.

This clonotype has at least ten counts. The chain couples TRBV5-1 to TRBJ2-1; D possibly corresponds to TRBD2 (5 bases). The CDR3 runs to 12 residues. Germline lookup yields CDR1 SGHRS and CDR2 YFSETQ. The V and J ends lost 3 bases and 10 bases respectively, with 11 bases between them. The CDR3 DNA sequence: TGCGCCAGCAGCTCGGACGGGGTCGAGCAGTTCTTC. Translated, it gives CASSSDGVEQFF.

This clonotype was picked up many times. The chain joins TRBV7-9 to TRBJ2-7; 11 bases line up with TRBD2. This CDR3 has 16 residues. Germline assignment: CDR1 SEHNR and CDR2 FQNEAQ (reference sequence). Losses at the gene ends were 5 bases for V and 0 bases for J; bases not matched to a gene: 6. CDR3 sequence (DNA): TGTGCCAGCAGCCCGGGACTAGCGGCCAGCTCCTACGAGCAGTACTTC. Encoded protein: CASSPGLAASSYEQYF.

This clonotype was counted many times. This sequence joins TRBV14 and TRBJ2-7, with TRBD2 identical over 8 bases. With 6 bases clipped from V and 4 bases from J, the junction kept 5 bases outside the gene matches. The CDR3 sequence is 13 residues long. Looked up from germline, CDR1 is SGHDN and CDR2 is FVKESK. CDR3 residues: CASRWGGRYEQYF. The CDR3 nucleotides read TGTGCCAGCAGGTGGGGCGGGAGGTACGAGCAGTACTTC.